This TCR beta chain originates from a study of T cell changes during pregnancy in multiple sclerosis. The repertoire was sequenced with immunoSEQ multiplex PCR; TCRdb's copy has only in-frame clones and lacks some. This table holds around 45,000 clones, about 90% found once. This clone was observed a few times. The CDR3 has 17 amino acids. CDR1 is SGHRS, CDR2 YFSETQ, per germline. V lost 0 bases and J 1 base, leaving 17 bases between the germline ends. The receptor was derived from a female donor with multiple sclerosis, enrolled in a pregnancy study. The specimen was CD4+ T cells from peripheral blood mononuclear cells, collected before pregnancy. This chain connects TRBV5-1 to TRBJ2-7; a possible D gene is TRBD1 (7 bases). The CDR3 sequence is CASSLAGGAGGSYEQYF. The CDR3, as DNA: TGCGCCAGCAGCTTGGCCGGTGGGGCAGGGGGGTCCTACGAGCAGTACTTC.